The rows below give T cell receptor beta chains drawn from one sample of a study of radiation and T cells in renal cell carcinoma. TCRdb keeps only in-frame clones here, not all; method: immunoSEQ multiplex PCR. The table includes 20,000 to 30,000 clones, 55% to 75% detected once. Sequencing used tumor tissue, obtained from a patient whose treatment was nephrectomy without radiotherapy. These receptors all stem from a man in his forties with renal cell carcinoma. The CDR3 runs from the conserved cysteine through the conserved F or W. The D gene is left open where the match is weak. Clone size is shown for a subset of rows, as once, few, many or a class of expanded clone.

TRBV5-6	.	few	TRBJ1-4	CASSLKTTNEKLFF	TGTGCCAGCAGCTTAAAAACAACTAATGAAAAACTGTTTTTT
TRBV7-3	.	.	TRBJ1-1	CASSLSTVKSTEAFF	TGTGCCAGCAGCTTATCGACAGTCAAGAGCACTGAAGCTTTCTTT
TRBV5-6	TRBD2	.	TRBJ2-1	CASSSGGYRGSSYNEQFF	TGTGCCAGCAGCTCCGGGGGGTATAGAGGTTCTTCCTACAATGAGCAGTTCTTC
TRBV11-2	.	.	TRBJ2-2	CASSAWDRGELFF	TGTGCCAGCAGCGCCTGGGACCGCGGGGAGCTGTTTTTT
TRBV6-1	TRBD1	.	TRBJ1-1	CAIPGGTEAFF	TGTGCCATACCAGGGGGCACTGAAGCTTTCTTT
TRBV7-9	.	many	TRBJ1-1	CASSLSQTEAFF	TGTGCCAGCAGCTTATCACAGACTGAAGCTTTCTTT
TRBV7-9	TRBD1	few	TRBJ2-2	CASSFRAQGGLFF	TGTGCCAGCAGCTTTCGGGCACAGGGGGGGCTGTTTTTT
TRBV9	TRBD1	.	TRBJ2-5	CASSVGQGVAETQYF	TGTGCCAGCAGCGTTGGACAGGGTGTTGCAGAGACCCAGTACTTC
TRBV7-2	.	.	TRBJ2-5	CASSHGQTQYF	TGTGCCAGCAGCCATGGACAGACCCAGTACTTC
TRBV9	TRBD2	.	TRBJ2-1	CASSASGRALNEQFF	TGTGCCAGCAGCGCTAGCGGGAGGGCCCTCAATGAGCAGTTCTTC
TRBV13	.	.	TRBJ1-1	CASSPRLLNTEAFF	TGTGCCAGCAGCCCTCGACTGCTAAACACTGAAGCTTTCTTT
TRBV27	.	.	TRBJ1-1	CASSLDVLGEAFF	TGTGCCAGCAGTTTGGACGTACTAGGTGAAGCTTTCTTT
TRBV10-3	.	.	TRBJ1-2	CAISESRGEGGYTF	TGTGCCATCAGTGAGTCGAGGGGCGAGGGTGGCTACACCTTC
TRBV9	.	.	TRBJ1-5	CASSAGTDSNQPQHF	TGTGCCAGCAGCGCCGGAACAGACAGCAATCAGCCCCAGCATTTT
TRBV28	.	.	TRBJ2-2	CASSSGVSVTGELFF	TGTGCCAGCAGCTCAGGGGTAAGCGTCACCGGGGAGCTGTTTTTT
TRBV4-1	.	.	TRBJ1-4	CASSQPGAENEKLFF	TGCGCCAGCAGCCAACCTGGGGCAGAGAATGAAAAACTGTTTTTT
TRBV5-1	TRBD2	few	TRBJ2-3	CASSPGLAGGGATDTQYF	TGCGCCAGCAGCCCGGGACTAGCGGGAGGGGGGGCCACAGATACGCAGTATTTT
TRBV28	.	few	TRBJ1-2	CASSSPSTGNYGYTF	TGTGCCAGCAGTTCGCCGTCGACGGGAAACTATGGCTACACCTTC
TRBV30	TRBD1	.	TRBJ2-1	CAWGTGGYNEQFF	TGTGCCTGGGGGACAGGGGGCTACAATGAGCAGTTCTTC
TRBV5-1	.	.	TRBJ1-1	CASFQGPENTEAFF	TGCGCCAGCTTTCAGGGGCCGGAGAACACTGAAGCTTTCTTT
TRBV27	TRBD2	few	TRBJ2-1	CASRTSGGNEQFF	TGTGCCAGCAGGACTAGCGGGGGCAATGAGCAGTTCTTC
TRBV5-1	TRBD1	.	TRBJ2-5	CASSLGQQRGETQYF	TGCGCCAGCAGCCTGGGACAGCAGAGGGGGGAGACCCAGTACTTC
TRBV6-5	.	many	TRBJ1-6	CASSYSSNGNSPLHF	TGTGCCAGCAGTTACTCGAGTAATGGGAATTCACCCCTCCACTTT
TRBV6-1	TRBD1	few	TRBJ2-2	CASSEGQGANTGELFF	TGTGCCAGCAGTGAAGGACAGGGGGCGAACACCGGGGAGCTGTTTTTT
TRBV27	.	.	TRBJ1-6	CASSWGLRSSYNSPLHF	TGTGCCAGCAGTTGGGGCTTGCGGAGCTCCTATAATTCACCCCTCCACTTT
TRBV18	.	.	TRBJ1-1	CASSPPQRPMNTEAFF	TGTGCCAGCTCACCACCCCAGCGGCCAATGAACACTGAAGCTTTCTTT
TRBV7-2	.	.	TRBJ1-1	CASSFGGWAFF	TGTGCCAGCAGCTTCGGGGGTTGGGCTTTCTTT
TRBV6-5	TRBD1	.	TRBJ1-6	CASSYSTTGASPLHF	TGTGCCAGCAGTTACTCTACTACAGGGGCCTCACCCCTCCACTTT
TRBV4-2	.	.	TRBJ2-3	CASSQDRGAVRTDTQYF	TGTGCCAGCAGCCAAGACCGGGGGGCCGTTAGGACAGATACGCAGTATTTT
TRBV7-2	TRBD1	.	TRBJ1-2	CASSSTGGAGYGYTF	TGTGCCAGCAGCTCAACAGGGGGCGCAGGGTATGGCTACACCTTC
TRBV30	.	once	TRBJ1-1	CAWTAGWGSPEAFF	TGTGCCTGGACCGCGGGGTGGGGCAGCCCTGAAGCTTTCTTT
TRBV14	TRBD1	many	TRBJ1-2	CASSQLDRGSDGYTF	TGTGCCAGCAGCCAATTGGACAGGGGGTCGGATGGCTACACCTTC
TRBV9	.	.	TRBJ1-3	CASSVEGGSGNTIYF	TGTGCCAGCAGCGTAGAGGGGGGCTCTGGAAACACCATATATTTT
TRBV14	.	.	TRBJ2-7	CASSQKPPYEQYF	TGTGCCAGCAGCCAAAAGCCTCCCTACGAGCAGTACTTC
TRBV11-1	TRBD2	.	TRBJ2-1	CASSSTSGRAGEQFF	TGTGCCAGCAGCTCTACTAGCGGGAGGGCAGGTGAGCAGTTCTTC
TRBV19	TRBD1	.	TRBJ1-5	CASEGTGGEQPQHF	TGTGCCAGTGAAGGGACAGGGGGGGAACAGCCCCAGCATTTT
TRBV2	.	many	TRBJ2-2	CASQDPATLGTGELFF	TGTGCCAGCCAGGATCCTGCCACCCTTGGGACCGGGGAGCTGTTTTTT
TRBV7-9	TRBD2	.	TRBJ2-2	CASSFSLAGGNTGELFF	TGTGCCAGCAGCTTCAGTCTAGCGGGAGGCAACACCGGGGAGCTGTTTTTT
TRBV20-1	.	.	TRBJ2-3	CSAPSLFTQYF	TGCAGTGCTCCCTCACTCTTTACGCAGTATTTT
TRBV28	.	few	TRBJ1-6	CASSFGGQVSSYNSPLHF	TGTGCCAGCAGTTTTGGGGGGCAGGTGAGCTCCTATAATTCACCCCTCCACTTT
TRBV5-1	.	.	TRBJ1-2	CASSLGQANYGYTF	TGCGCCAGCAGCTTGGGACAGGCTAACTATGGCTACACCTTC
TRBV28	TRBD1	.	TRBJ1-2	CASSFGRGTGYTF	TGTGCCAGCAGTTTTGGCAGGGGGACAGGCTACACCTTC
TRBV11-2	.	few	TRBJ1-2	CASSLFKGANYGYTF	TGTGCCAGCAGCTTATTCAAGGGGGCTAACTATGGCTACACCTTC
TRBV5-1	TRBD1	.	TRBJ2-7	CASSGTGTGGYEQYF	TGCGCCAGCAGCGGGACCGGGACAGGGGGCTACGAGCAGTACTTC
TRBV10-3	.	.	TRBJ2-1	CAISEARPDEQFF	TGTGCCATCAGTGAAGCGCGCCCGGATGAGCAGTTCTTC
TRBV27	.	.	TRBJ2-3	CASSPWDSLDTQYF	TGTGCCAGCAGTCCCTGGGACTCTCTAGATACGCAGTATTTT
TRBV5-4	TRBD2	.	TRBJ2-6	CASSPRGGGANVLTF	TGTGCCAGCAGCCCCCGGGGGGGAGGGGCCAACGTCCTGACTTTC
TRBV2	.	.	TRBJ1-1	CASSRAMNTEAFF	TGTGCCAGCTCCAGGGCCATGAACACTGAAGCTTTCTTT
TRBV19	TRBD1	.	TRBJ1-6	CASSPGQGRRDNSPLHF	TGTGCCAGTAGTCCGGGACAGGGCCGACGTGATAATTCACCCCTCCACTTT
TRBV5-1	.	many	TRBJ2-1	CASSRTGAGNEQFF	TGCGCCAGCAGCCGAACAGGGGCGGGGAATGAGCAGTTCTTC
TRBV10-1	.	.	TRBJ1-4	CASSSQGNSEKLFF	TGCGCCAGCAGTTCACAGGGAAACTCTGAAAAACTGTTTTTT
TRBV10-2	.	.	TRBJ1-5	CASSERQINQPQHF	TGCGCCAGCAGTGAGAGGCAGATTAATCAGCCCCAGCATTTT
TRBV10-3	TRBD1	.	TRBJ2-5	CAISDRGREETQYF	TGTGCCATATCGGACAGGGGGCGGGAGGAGACCCAGTACTTC
TRBV7-2	.	few	TRBJ2-4	CASSPGAGLNIQYF	TGTGCCAGCAGCCCGGGGGCAGGGCTGAACATTCAGTACTTC